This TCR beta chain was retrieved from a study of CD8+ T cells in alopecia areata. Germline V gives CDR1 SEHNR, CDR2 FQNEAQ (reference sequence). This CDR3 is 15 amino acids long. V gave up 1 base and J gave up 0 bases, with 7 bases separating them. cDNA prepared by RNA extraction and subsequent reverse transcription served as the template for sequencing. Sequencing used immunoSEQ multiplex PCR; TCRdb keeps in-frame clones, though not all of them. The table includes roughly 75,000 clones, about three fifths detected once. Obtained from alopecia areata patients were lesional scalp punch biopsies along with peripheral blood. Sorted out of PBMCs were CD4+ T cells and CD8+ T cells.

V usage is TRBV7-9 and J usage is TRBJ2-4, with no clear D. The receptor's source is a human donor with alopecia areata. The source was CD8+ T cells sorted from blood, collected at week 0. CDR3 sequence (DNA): TGTGCCAGCAGCTTAGTTCGGCTAGCCAAAAACATTCAGTACTTC. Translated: CASSLVRLAKNIQYF.